A selection of T cell receptor beta chains follows, all from one sample in a study of long-term antiretroviral therapy in people with HIV. Measured with immunoSEQ multiplex PCR; TCRdb has only the in-frame clones, and not every one. The table includes tens of thousands of clones, about 80% detected once. Sequencing used unsorted PBMCs, obtained 4.1 years after starting antiretroviral therapy. The receptors shown here come from a woman between 40 and 55 years old with HIV. The CDR3 runs from the conserved cysteine through the conserved F or W. The D gene is left open where the match is weak. A row's size may be missing; if present it is once, few, many or a size class.

CDR3 length	J gene	clone size	V gene	D gene	CDR3 protein	CDR3 DNA
17	TRBJ2-3	.	TRBV14	TRBD2	CASSQAGGSIPADTQYF	TGTGCCAGCAGCCAGGCGGGAGGGTCGATACCAGCAGATACGCAGTATTTT
14	TRBJ2-5	.	TRBV10-2	.	CASSELGRGETQYF	TGCGCCAGCAGTGAGCTGGGACGGGGGGAGACCCAGTACTTC
13	TRBJ2-7	few	TRBV2	TRBD1	CASRPRTGYEQYF	TGTGCCAGCAGGCCACGGACAGGCTACGAGCAGTACTTC
17	TRBJ2-2	.	TRBV12-5	TRBD1	CASGFYLGGTGGFGLFF	TGTGCTAGTGGTTTCTATCTAGGCGGGACAGGGGGCTTTGGGCTGTTTTTT
16	TRBJ1-4	.	TRBV10-3	.	CAISESGAGDYEKLFF	TGTGCCATCAGTGAGTCCGGGGCAGGGGATTACGAAAAACTGTTTTTT
14	TRBJ2-2	.	TRBV19	TRBD2	CASSGGLAVGELFF	TGTGCCAGTAGTGGGGGACTAGCGGTCGGGGAGCTGTTTTTT
12	TRBJ2-1	.	TRBV4-1	.	CASSRPGPEQFF	TGCGCCAGCAGCCGTCCCGGCCCTGAGCAGTTCTTC
14	TRBJ2-2	few	TRBV7-6	.	CASSPTINTGELFF	TGTGCCAGCAGCCCTACTATAAACACCGGGGAGCTGTTTTTT
16	TRBJ2-1	.	TRBV7-2	TRBD2	CASSLVAGLAGEQEFF	TGTGCCAGCAGCTTAGTCGCGGGACTAGCGGGAGAACAGGAGTTCTTC
16	TRBJ1-4	.	TRBV4-3	.	CASSQEWREGNEKLFF	TGCGCCAGCAGCCAAGAATGGCGGGAGGGTAATGAAAAACTGTTTTTT
14	TRBJ1-1	.	TRBV19	.	CASSMTLSGPEAFF	TGTGCCAGTAGTATGACCCTTTCGGGACCTGAAGCTTTCTTT
15	TRBJ2-5	.	TRBV5-1	.	CASSWAASPRETQYF	TGCGCCAGCAGCTGGGCGGCTAGCCCCCGCGAGACCCAGTACTTC
15	TRBJ2-7	once	TRBV28	TRBD1	CASTKGTGLFYEQYF	TGTGCCAGCACCAAAGGGACAGGGCTTTTCTACGAGCAGTACTTC
14	TRBJ2-1	.	TRBV14	.	CASSQGGPHNEQFF	TGTGCCAGCAGCCAAGGTGGGCCACACAATGAGCAGTTCTTC
13	TRBJ1-1	.	TRBV9	.	CASSVSSEPEAFF	TGTGCCAGCAGCGTAAGTTCGGAGCCTGAAGCTTTCTTT
13	TRBJ1-1	.	TRBV7-2	.	CASSLNGYTEAFF	TGTGCCAGCAGCTTAAATGGATACACTGAAGCTTTCTTT
16	TRBJ2-1	.	TRBV4-1	TRBD2	CASSLDTGTTMLGQFF	TGCGCCAGCAGCCTAGATACCGGGACTACAATGTTAGGGCAGTTCTTC
15	TRBJ2-5	.	TRBV15	.	CATSRDRNREETQYF	TGTGCCACCAGCAGAGATAGAAACAGAGAAGAGACCCAGTACTTC
14	TRBJ1-5	few	TRBV7-9	.	CASSLIGGDQPQHF	TGTGCCAGCAGCTTGATAGGGGGTGATCAGCCCCAGCATTTT
15	TRBJ1-5	once	TRBV18	.	CASSVEGHSNQPQHF	TGTGCCAGCTCAGTAGAGGGCCATAGCAATCAGCCCCAGCATTTT
15	TRBJ1-2	.	TRBV7-2	TRBD1	CASSLYRGQGDGYTF	TGTGCCAGCAGCTTATACAGGGGGCAGGGGGATGGCTACACCTTC
16	TRBJ1-3	once	TRBV19	TRBD1	CASSIRQGASGNTIYF	TGTGCCAGTAGTATTAGACAGGGAGCTTCTGGAAACACCATATATTTT
17	TRBJ2-1	.	TRBV15	TRBD2	CATSRGPGLAGGNEQFF	TGTGCCACCAGCAGAGGCCCGGGACTAGCGGGAGGTAATGAGCAGTTCTTC
15	TRBJ2-3	.	TRBV12-5	.	CASGSWRGTTDTQYF	TGTGCTAGTGGTTCATGGAGGGGGACGACAGATACGCAGTATTTT
14	TRBJ2-7	few	TRBV7-9	.	CASRFDRLPYEQYF	TGTGCCAGCAGATTCGACAGGCTGCCCTACGAGCAGTACTTC
14	TRBJ2-3	.	TRBV7-6	.	CASSSVYDTDTQYF	TGTGCCAGCAGCTCCGTGTACGATACAGATACGCAGTATTTT
17	TRBJ1-4	.	TRBV21-1	.	CASSKPGQGITNEKLFF	TGTGCCAGCAGCAAACCGGGACAGGGTATCACTAATGAAAAACTGTTTTTT
12	TRBJ2-7	few	TRBV15	.	CATSGEGDEQYF	TGTGCCACCAGCGGAGAGGGCGACGAGCAGTACTTC
15	TRBJ2-3	few	TRBV7-2	TRBD1	CASSLTGMGTDTQYF	TGTGCCAGCAGCCTGACAGGGATGGGCACAGATACGCAGTATTTT
16	TRBJ1-3	.	TRBV4-3	.	CASSQGTASSGNTIYF	TGCGCCAGCAGCCAAGGGACAGCGAGCTCTGGAAACACCATATATTTT
13	TRBJ1-1	once	TRBV5-5	.	CASSLAGGPEAFF	TGTGCCAGCAGCTTGGCTGGGGGGCCTGAAGCTTTCTTT
15	TRBJ2-3	few	TRBV29-1	TRBD2	CSVVPGTSATDTQYF	TGCAGCGTTGTACCCGGGACTAGCGCCACAGATACGCAGTATTTT
14	TRBJ1-3	.	TRBV19	.	CAADDRSSGNTIYF	TGTGCCGCCGATGACCGGAGCTCTGGAAACACCATATATTTT
14	TRBJ1-2	few	TRBV7-8	TRBD1	CASSSLSTGDGYTF	TGTGCCAGCAGCTCCCTTTCGACAGGGGATGGCTACACCTTC
15	TRBJ2-5	.	TRBV5-1	.	CASSRGSGTEETQYF	TGCGCCAGCAGCAGGGGCTCCGGGACGGAAGAGACCCAGTACTTC
13	TRBJ1-4	.	TRBV7-7	TRBD1	CASSRDRSEKLFF	TGTGCCAGCAGCCGGGACAGAAGTGAAAAACTGTTTTTT
14	TRBJ2-5	.	TRBV6-1	.	CASSVGGAGETQYF	TGTGCCAGCAGTGTGGGGGGCGCGGGGGAGACCCAGTACTTC
14	TRBJ2-2	.	TRBV7-9	.	CASSLGLGAGELFF	TGTGCCAGCAGCTTAGGTTTGGGCGCAGGGGAGCTGTTTTTT
16	TRBJ1-2	.	TRBV5-1	TRBD1	CASWDRVGKGVYGYTF	TGCGCCAGCTGGGACAGGGTAGGCAAAGGTGTCTATGGCTACACCTTC
15	TRBJ1-2	.	TRBV10-2	TRBD1	CASSDSGTANYGYTF	TGCGCCAGCAGTGACTCCGGGACAGCTAACTATGGCTACACCTTC
12	TRBJ1-4	.	TRBV29-1	.	CSVEAGREKLFF	TGCAGCGTTGAAGCGGGCCGTGAAAAACTGTTTTTT
17	TRBJ1-5	.	TRBV10-1	.	CASSDYPLHGRNQPQHF	TGCGCCAGCAGTGACTACCCGCTCCACGGGAGGAATCAGCCCCAGCATTTT
13	TRBJ1-4	.	TRBV11-3	.	CATLPATNEKLFF	TGTGCCACCTTACCCGCGACTAATGAAAAACTGTTTTTT
13	TRBJ1-2	few	TRBV6-1	.	CASGPERGYGYTF	TGTGCCAGCGGACCAGAGAGGGGCTATGGCTACACCTTC
13	TRBJ2-3	.	TRBV9	.	CASSVDREDTQYF	TGTGCCAGCAGCGTAGATAGGGAGGATACGCAGTATTTT
15	TRBJ2-1	.	TRBV15	.	CATSEGGSSYNEQFF	TGTGCCACCAGCGAGGGGGGTAGCTCCTACAATGAGCAGTTCTTC
14	TRBJ1-2	.	TRBV5-5	.	CASSLAPGNYGYTF	TGTGCCAGCAGCTTGGCTCCGGGAAACTATGGCTACACCTTC
14	TRBJ2-7	.	TRBV11-2	.	CASSLEGSFYEQYF	TGTGCCAGCAGCTTAGAAGGGTCCTTCTACGAGCAGTACTTC
13	TRBJ1-1	.	TRBV7-2	.	CASSFSLNTEAFF	TGTGCCAGCAGCTTTTCTTTGAACACTGAAGCTTTCTTT
17	TRBJ1-1	once	TRBV19	TRBD1	CASSLLRTGGLGTEAFF	TGTGCCAGTAGTCTCCTCCGGACAGGGGGCTTGGGGACTGAAGCTTTCTTT
14	TRBJ2-5	.	TRBV5-6	.	CASSLAELQETQYF	TGTGCCAGCAGCTTGGCGGAGCTTCAAGAGACCCAGTACTTC
16	TRBJ2-3	.	TRBV14	TRBD2	CASSFGLAWGTDTQYF	TGTGCCAGCAGCTTTGGACTAGCGTGGGGCACAGATACGCAGTATTTT
13	TRBJ2-7	few	TRBV7-8	.	CASSEGTGYEQYF	TGTGCCAGCAGCGAAGGGACTGGCTACGAGCAGTACTTC
15	TRBJ2-7	.	TRBV5-6	.	CASSPTGGGAYEQYF	TGTGCCAGCAGCCCAACGGGGGGCGGGGCCTACGAGCAGTACTTC
14	TRBJ1-2	.	TRBV19	TRBD1	CASSIKGQGYGYTF	TGTGCCAGTAGTATAAAAGGACAGGGCTATGGCTACACCTTC